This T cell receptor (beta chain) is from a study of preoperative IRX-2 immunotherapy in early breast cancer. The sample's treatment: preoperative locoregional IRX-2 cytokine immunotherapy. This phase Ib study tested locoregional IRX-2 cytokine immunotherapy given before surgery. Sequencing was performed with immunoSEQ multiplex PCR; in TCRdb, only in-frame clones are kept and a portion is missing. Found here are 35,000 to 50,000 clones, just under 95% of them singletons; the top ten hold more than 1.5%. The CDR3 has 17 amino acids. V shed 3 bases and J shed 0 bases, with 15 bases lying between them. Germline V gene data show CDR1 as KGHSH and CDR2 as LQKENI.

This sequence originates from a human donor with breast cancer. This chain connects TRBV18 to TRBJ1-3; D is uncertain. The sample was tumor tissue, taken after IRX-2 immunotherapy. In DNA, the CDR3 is TGTGCCAGCTCACCCGACCTTTTGGGCCCCTCTGGAAACACCATATATTTT. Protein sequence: CASSPDLLGPSGNTIYF.